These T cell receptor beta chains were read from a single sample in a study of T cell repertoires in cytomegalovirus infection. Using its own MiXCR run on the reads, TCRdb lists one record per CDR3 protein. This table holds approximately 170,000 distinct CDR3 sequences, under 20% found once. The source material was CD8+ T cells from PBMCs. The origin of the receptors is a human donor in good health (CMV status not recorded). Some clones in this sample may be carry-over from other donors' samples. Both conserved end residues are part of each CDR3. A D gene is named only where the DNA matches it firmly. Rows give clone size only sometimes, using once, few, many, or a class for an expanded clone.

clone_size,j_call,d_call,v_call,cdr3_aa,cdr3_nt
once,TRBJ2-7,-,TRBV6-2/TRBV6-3,CASGYRGPEQYF,TGTGCCAGCGGGTATCGGGGACCCGAGCAGTACTTC
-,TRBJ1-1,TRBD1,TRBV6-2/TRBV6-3,CASSYSETGRTEAFF,TGTGCCAGCAGTTACTCTGAGACAGGGAGAACTGAAGCTTTCTTT
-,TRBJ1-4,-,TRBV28,CASSLLDIGEKLFF,TGTGCCAGCAGTTTATTGGACATTGGAGAAAAACTGTTTTTT
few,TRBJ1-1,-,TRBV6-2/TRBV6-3,CASSNIPTENTEAFF,TGTGCCAGCAGTAACATCCCGACAGAGAACACTGAAGCTTTCTTT
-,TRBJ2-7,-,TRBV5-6,CASSLGIHEQYF,TGTGCCAGCAGCTTAGGAATCCACGAGCAGTACTTC
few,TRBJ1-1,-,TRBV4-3,CASSQDRALNTEAFF,TGCGCCAGCAGCCAAGATCGGGCTCTGAACACTGAAGCTTTCTTT
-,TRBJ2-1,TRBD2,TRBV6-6,CASIAGGSVSEQFF,TGTGCCAGCATTGCGGGGGGATCGGTCAGTGAGCAGTTCTTC
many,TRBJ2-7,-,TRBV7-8,CASRPRTYSYEQYF,TGTGCCAGCAGACCCCGCACTTATTCCTACGAGCAGTACTTC
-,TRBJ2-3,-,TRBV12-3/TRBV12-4,CASSQRRNTDTQYF,TGTGCCAGCAGTCAACGGCGGAACACAGATACGCAGTATTTT
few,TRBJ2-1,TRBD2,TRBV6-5,CASSYSTSGTSYNEQFF,TGTGCCAGCAGTTACTCAACTAGCGGGACCTCCTACAATGAGCAGTTCTTC
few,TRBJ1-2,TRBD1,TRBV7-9,CASSSGQGPNYGYTF,TGTGCCAGCAGCTCCGGACAGGGACCTAACTATGGCTACACCTTC
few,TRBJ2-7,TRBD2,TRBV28,CASSLGLAGGYEQYF,TGTGCCAGCAGTTTAGGTCTAGCGGGAGGGTACGAGCAGTACTTC
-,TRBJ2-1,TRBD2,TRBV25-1,CASSYGGAKNEQFF,TGTGCCAGCAGTTACGGGGGGGCCAAAAATGAGCAGTTCTTC
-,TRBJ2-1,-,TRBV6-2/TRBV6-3,CASSYVGRVQFF,TGTGCCAGCAGTTACGTTGGGAGAGTGCAGTTCTTC
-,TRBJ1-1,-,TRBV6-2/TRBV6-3,CASSYSHEGIGTEAFF,TGTGCCAGCAGTTACTCTCATGAGGGGATTGGCACTGAAGCTTTCTTT
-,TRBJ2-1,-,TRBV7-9,CASRVVSGTEQFF,TGTGCCAGCCGGGTGGTCTCTGGTACGGAGCAGTTCTTC
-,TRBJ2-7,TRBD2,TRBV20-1,CSARREEPYEQYF,TGCAGTGCTAGGCGGGAGGAACCCTACGAGCAGTACTTC
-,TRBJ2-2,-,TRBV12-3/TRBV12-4,CASSTSRGRTGELFF,TGTGCCAGCAGTACCAGCAGGGGTCGGACCGGGGAGCTGTTTTTT
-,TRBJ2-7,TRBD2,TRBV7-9,CASSDGLVGAYEQYF,TGTGCCAGCAGCGATGGACTAGTCGGCGCCTACGAGCAGTACTTC
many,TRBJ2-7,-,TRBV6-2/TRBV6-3,CASSQLSRRDYEQYF,TGTGCCAGCAGCCAGCTATCCCGACGGGACTACGAGCAGTACTTC
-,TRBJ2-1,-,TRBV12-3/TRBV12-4,CAIGSSYNEQFF,TGTGCCATTGGGAGCTCCTACAATGAGCAGTTCTTC
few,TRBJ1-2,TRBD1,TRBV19,CASRQGANGYTF,TGTGCCAGTAGACAGGGGGCGAATGGCTACACCTTC
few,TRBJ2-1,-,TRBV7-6,CASSPFSGSSYNEQFF,TGTGCCAGCAGCCCGTTTTCGGGGAGCTCCTACAATGAGCAGTTCTTC
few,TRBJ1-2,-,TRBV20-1,CSARESAFGVYGYTF,TGCAGTGCTAGAGAGTCTGCTTTCGGGGTCTATGGCTACACCTTC
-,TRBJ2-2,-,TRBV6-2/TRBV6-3,CAGQEQRSGELFF,TGTGCCGGTCAGGAGCAAAGGTCCGGGGAGCTGTTTTTT
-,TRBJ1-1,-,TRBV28,CASSPLKTGREAFF,TGTGCCAGCAGTCCCCTTAAAACTGGTCGTGAAGCTTTCTTT
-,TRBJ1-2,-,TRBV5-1,CASSLAGEGASGYGYTF,TGCGCCAGCAGCTTAGCCGGGGAAGGGGCTTCGGGCTATGGCTACACCTTC
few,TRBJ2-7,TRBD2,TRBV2,CASRYGLAGSYEQYF,TGTGCCAGCAGATACGGACTAGCGGGATCCTACGAGCAGTACTTC
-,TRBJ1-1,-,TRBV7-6,CASSLVVLGVGTEAFF,TGTGCCAGCAGCTTAGTGGTCCTGGGGGTTGGCACTGAAGCTTTCTTT
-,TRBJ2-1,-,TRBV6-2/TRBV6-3,CASSFEWPEQFF,TGTGCCAGCAGTTTCGAATGGCCTGAGCAGTTCTTC
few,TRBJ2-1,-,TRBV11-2,CASSLGGGANNEQFF,TGTGCCAGCAGCTTAGGGGGGGGGGCGAACAATGAGCAGTTCTTC
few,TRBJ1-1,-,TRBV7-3,CASSYRGTTEAFF,TGTGCCAGCAGCTATAGGGGCACGACTGAAGCTTTCTTT
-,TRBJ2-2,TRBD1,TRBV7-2,CASSLNRGKGELFF,TGTGCCAGCAGCTTAAACAGGGGAAAGGGGGAGCTGTTTTTT
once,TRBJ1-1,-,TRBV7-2,CASSARWGSRTEAFF,TGTGCCAGCAGCGCGAGGTGGGGGAGTCGCACTGAAGCTTTCTTT
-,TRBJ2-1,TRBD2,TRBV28,CASSMNPGTNYNEQFF,TGTGCCAGCAGTATGAACCCGGGGACTAACTACAATGAGCAGTTCTTC
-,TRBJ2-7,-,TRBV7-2,CASSSNHYEQYF,TGTGCCAGCAGCTCCAACCACTACGAGCAGTACTTC
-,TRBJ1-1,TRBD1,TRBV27,CASSLTGALTEAFF,TGTGCCAGCAGTTTAACAGGGGCACTCACTGAAGCTTTCTTT
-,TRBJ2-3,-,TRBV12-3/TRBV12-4,CASSFSVSHTDTQYF,TGTGCCAGCAGTTTTTCGGTTTCCCACACAGATACGCAGTATTTT
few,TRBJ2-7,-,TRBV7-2,CASSLEGGRPEQYF,TGTGCCAGCAGCTTAGAGGGGGGGAGGCCAGAGCAGTACTTC
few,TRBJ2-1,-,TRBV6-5,CASRGISGISDNEQFF,TGTGCCAGCAGGGGGATTTCAGGGATTTCCGACAATGAGCAGTTCTTC
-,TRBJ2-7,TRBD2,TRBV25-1,CASQGGAYEQYF,TGTGCCAGCCAGGGAGGGGCTTACGAGCAGTACTTC
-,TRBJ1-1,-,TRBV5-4,CASSSQGVNTEAFF,TGTGCCAGCAGCAGCCAAGGAGTGAACACTGAAGCTTTCTTT
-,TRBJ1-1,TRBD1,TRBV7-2,CASSSTGGEAFF,TGTGCCAGCAGCTCCACAGGGGGTGAAGCTTTCTTT
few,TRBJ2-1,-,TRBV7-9,CASSSQASSYNEQFF,TGTGCCAGCAGTAGCCAGGCAAGCTCCTACAATGAGCAGTTCTTC
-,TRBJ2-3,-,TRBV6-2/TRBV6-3,CASSYSVRDTQYF,TGTGCCAGCAGTTACTCCGTAAGGGATACGCAGTATTTT